The T cell receptor beta chain under discussion was sequenced for a study of early T cells in non-severe SARS-CoV-2 infection. Background on the study: Chains were unpaired, as sequencing was done on bulk RNA from unsorted whole blood.

Germline V gene sequence: CDR1 SQVTM, CDR2 ANQGSEA. The CDR3 loop spans 12 amino acids. V was trimmed by 8 bases and J by 7 bases, leaving 17 bases between them. This clonotype was detected many times. Researchers tagged individual cDNA molecules with unique molecular identifiers. TCRdb ran MiXCR on the 5' RACE reads and lists one entry per CDR3 protein. Here the sample spans some 30,000 distinct CDR3 sequences, about 5% being singletons. This chain joins TRBV29-1 and TRBJ1-2; D call uncertain. The clonotype comes from an adult who was a healthcare worker with PCR-confirmed SARS-CoV-2 infection or an uninfected control (not recorded which). This specimen was whole blood, taken at baseline. DNA of the CDR3: TGCAGCCCTTCCCAAAAAAGGGCTGGCTACACCTTC. It codes for CSPSQKRAGYTF.